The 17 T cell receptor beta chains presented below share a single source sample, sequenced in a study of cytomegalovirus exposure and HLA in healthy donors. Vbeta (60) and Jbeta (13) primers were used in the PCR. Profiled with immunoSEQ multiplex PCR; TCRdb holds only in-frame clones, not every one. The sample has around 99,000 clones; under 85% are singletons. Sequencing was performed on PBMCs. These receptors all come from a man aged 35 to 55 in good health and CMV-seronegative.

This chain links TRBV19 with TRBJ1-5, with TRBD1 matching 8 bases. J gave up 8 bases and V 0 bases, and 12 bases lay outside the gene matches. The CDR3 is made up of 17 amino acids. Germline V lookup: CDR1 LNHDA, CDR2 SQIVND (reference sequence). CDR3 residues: CASSIDLWTGSWEPQHF. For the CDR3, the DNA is TGTGCCAGTAGTATAGATCTATGGACAGGGTCTTGGGAGCCCCAGCATTTT.

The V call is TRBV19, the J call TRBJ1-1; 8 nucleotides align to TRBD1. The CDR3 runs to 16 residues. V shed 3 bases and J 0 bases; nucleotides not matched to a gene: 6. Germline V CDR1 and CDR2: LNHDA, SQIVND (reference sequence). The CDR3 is CASSMSRDRLNTEAFF. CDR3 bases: TGTGCCAGTAGTATGTCAAGGGACAGGCTGAACACTGAAGCTTTCTTT.

CDR3: CASIPRQGARGELFF. As DNA, the CDR3 is TGTGCCAGTATCCCCCGACAGGGGGCTAGAGGGGAGCTGTTTTTT. The chain uses TRBV19 and TRBJ2-2; 10 bases match TRBD1. Germline V gives CDR1 LNHDA, CDR2 SQIVND (reference sequence). This CDR3 contains 15 residues. Trimming removed 7 bases from V and 8 bases from J; junction bases left unmatched: 10.

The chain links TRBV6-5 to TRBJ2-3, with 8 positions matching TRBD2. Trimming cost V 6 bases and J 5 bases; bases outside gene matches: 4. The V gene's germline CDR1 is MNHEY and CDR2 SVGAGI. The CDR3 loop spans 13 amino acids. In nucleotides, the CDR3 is TGTGCCAGCAGGGGACTAGTGAAAGATACGCAGTATTTT. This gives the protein CASRGLVKDTQYF.

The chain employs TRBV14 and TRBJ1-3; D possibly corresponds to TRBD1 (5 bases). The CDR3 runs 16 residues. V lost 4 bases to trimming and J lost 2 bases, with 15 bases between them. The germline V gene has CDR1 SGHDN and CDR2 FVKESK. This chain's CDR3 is CASSLSREITGNTIYF. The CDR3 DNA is TGTGCCAGCAGCCTAAGCAGGGAAATCACTGGAAACACCATATATTTT.

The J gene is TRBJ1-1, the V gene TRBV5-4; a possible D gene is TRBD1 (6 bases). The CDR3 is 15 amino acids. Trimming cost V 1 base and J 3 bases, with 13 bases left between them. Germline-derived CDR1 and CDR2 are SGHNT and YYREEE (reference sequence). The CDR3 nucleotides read TGTGCCAGCAGCTTGCCCCAGGGGTCCTACACTGAAGCTTTCTTT. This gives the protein CASSLPQGSYTEAFF.

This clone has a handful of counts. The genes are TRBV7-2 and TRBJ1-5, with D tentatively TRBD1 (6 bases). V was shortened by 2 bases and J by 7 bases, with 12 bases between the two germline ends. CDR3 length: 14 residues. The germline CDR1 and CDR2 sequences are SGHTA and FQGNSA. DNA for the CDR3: TGTGCCAGCAGCTTACAGGGGCCGGGGCAGCCCCAGCATTTT. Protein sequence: CASSLQGPGQPQHF.

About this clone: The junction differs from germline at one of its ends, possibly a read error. This CDR3 reads CASSLGGQGQETQYF. CDR3 DNA sequence: TGTGCCAGCAGTTTAGGCGGTCAGGGCCAAGAGACCCAGTACTTC. This rearrangement joins TRBV7-6 to TRBJ2-5, with a possible D match to TRBD1 (5 bases). Germline CDR1 is SGHVS and CDR2 is FNYEAQ. CDR3 length: 15 residues.

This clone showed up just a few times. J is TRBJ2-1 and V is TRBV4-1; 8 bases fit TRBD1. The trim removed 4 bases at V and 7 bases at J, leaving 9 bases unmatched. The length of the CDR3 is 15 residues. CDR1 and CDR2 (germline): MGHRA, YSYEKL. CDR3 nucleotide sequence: TGCGCCAGCAGCCGCGTCCGGGACAGGCTGAATGAGCAGTTCTTC. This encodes CASSRVRDRLNEQFF.

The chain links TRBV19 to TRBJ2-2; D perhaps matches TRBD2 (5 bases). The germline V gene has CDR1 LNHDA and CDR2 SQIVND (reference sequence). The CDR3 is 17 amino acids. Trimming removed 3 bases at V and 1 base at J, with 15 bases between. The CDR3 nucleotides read TGTGCCAGTAGTATTTTTTCCGGACGGGGGAACACCGGGGAGCTGTTTTTT. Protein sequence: CASSIFSGRGNTGELFF. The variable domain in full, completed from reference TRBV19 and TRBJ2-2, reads DGGITQSPKYLFRKEGQNVTLSCEQNLNHDAMYWYRQDPGQGLRLIYYSQIVNDFQKGDIAEGYSVSREKKESFPLTVTSAQKNPTAFYLCASSIFSGRGNTGELFFGEGSRLTVL.

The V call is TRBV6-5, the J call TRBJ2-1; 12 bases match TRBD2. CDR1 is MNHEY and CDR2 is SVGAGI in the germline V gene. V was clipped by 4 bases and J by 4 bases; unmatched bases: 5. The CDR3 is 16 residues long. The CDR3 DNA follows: TGTGCCAGCAGTTTGTCTAGCGGGGGGGTATACAATGAGCAGTTCTTC. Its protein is CASSLSSGGVYNEQFF.

DNA for the CDR3: TGTGCCAGTAGTATGGGGCAGTACACAGATACGCAGTATTTT. Residues: CASSMGQYTDTQYF. The genes are TRBV19 and TRBJ2-3, with D perhaps matching TRBD1 (5 bases). CDR1 is LNHDA and CDR2 is SQIVND in the germline V gene (reference sequence). V lost 3 bases and J lost 2, with 9 bases in between. The CDR3 is made up of 14 amino acids. Looking up the rest from reference TRBV19 and TRBJ2-3 gives the full variable domain: DGGITQSPKYLFRKEGQNVTLSCEQNLNHDAMYWYRQDPGQGLRLIYYSQIVNDFQKGDIAEGYSVSREKKESFPLTVTSAQKNPTAFYLCASSMGQYTDTQYFGPGTRLTVL.

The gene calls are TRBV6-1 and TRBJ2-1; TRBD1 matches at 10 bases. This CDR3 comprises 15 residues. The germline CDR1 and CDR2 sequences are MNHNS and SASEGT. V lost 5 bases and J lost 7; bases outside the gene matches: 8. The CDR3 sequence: CASSSRTGGRNEQFF. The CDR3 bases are TGTGCCAGCAGTTCGAGGACAGGGGGAAGGAATGAGCAGTTCTTC.

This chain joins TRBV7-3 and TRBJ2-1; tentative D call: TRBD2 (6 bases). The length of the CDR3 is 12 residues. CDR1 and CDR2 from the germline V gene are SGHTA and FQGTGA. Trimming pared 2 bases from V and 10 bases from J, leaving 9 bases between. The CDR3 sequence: CASSLVSGEQFF. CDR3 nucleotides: TGTGCCAGCAGCTTAGTGAGCGGGGAGCAGTTCTTC.

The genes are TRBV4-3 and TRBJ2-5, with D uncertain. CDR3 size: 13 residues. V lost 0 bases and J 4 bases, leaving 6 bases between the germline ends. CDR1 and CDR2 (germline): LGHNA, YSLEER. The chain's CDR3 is CASSQDQSETQYF. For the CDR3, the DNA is TGCGCCAGCAGCCAAGATCAGTCAGAGACCCAGTACTTC.

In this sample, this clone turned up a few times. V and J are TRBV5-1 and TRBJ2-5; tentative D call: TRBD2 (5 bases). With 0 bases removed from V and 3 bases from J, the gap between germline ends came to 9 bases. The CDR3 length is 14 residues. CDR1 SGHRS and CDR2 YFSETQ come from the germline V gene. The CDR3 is CASSLVQTKETQYF. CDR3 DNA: TGCGCCAGCAGCTTGGTGCAGACTAAAGAGACCCAGTACTTC.

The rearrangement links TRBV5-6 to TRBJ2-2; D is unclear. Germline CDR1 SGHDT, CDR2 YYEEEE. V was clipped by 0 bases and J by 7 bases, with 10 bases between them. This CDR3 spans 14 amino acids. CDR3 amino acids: CASSLAYVGGELFF. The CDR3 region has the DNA TGTGCCAGCAGCTTGGCCTATGTCGGCGGGGAGCTGTTTTTT.